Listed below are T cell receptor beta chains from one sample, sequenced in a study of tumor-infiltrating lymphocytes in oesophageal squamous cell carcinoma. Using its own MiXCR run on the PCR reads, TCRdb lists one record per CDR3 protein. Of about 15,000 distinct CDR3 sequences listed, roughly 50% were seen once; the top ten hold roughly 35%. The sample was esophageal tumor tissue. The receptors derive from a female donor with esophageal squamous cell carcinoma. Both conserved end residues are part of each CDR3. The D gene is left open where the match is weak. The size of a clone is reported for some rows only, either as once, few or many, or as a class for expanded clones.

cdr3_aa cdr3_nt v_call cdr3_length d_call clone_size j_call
CASSQAGGPGYEQFF TGTGCCAGCAGCCAAGCGGGAGGGCCGGGGTATGAGCAGTTCTTC TRBV7-3 15 TRBD2 NA TRBJ2-1
CASSPLGRTDTQYF TGTGCCAGCAGCCCCTTGGGACGCACAGATACGCAGTATTTT TRBV7-2 14 NA many TRBJ2-3
CASSLYRTGVNEQFF TGTGCCAGCAGCTTATATAGGACAGGGGTCAATGAGCAGTTCTTC TRBV7-8 15 TRBD1 few TRBJ2-1
CASSSLAGGPDEQFF TGTGCTAGCAGCTCTCTAGCGGGAGGGCCAGATGAGCAGTTCTTC TRBV7-7 15 TRBD2 few TRBJ2-1
CASSLGQDEETQYF TGTGCCAGCAGCTTAGGACAGGACGAAGAGACCCAGTACTTC TRBV7-2 14 NA NA TRBJ2-5
CSASGLGQAYNEQFF TGCAGTGCGTCGGGTCTAGGACAGGCCTACAATGAGCAGTTCTTC TRBV20-1 15 TRBD1 medium-sized TRBJ2-1
CATVEAGRPQYF TGTGCCACCGTTGAGGCTGGGCGCCCGCAGTACTTC TRBV7-2 12 NA NA TRBJ2-7
CASSVDREREQYF TGTGCCAGCAGCGTCGACAGAGAACGTGAGCAGTACTTC TRBV7-3 13 NA medium-sized TRBJ2-7
CASSRLAGATNTGELFF TGTGCCAGCAGCCGACTAGCGGGGGCGACAAACACCGGGGAGCTGTTTTTT TRBV7-8 17 TRBD2 few TRBJ2-2
CASSFGLGYNEQFF TGTGCCAGCAGCTTTGGACTAGGGTACAATGAGCAGTTCTTC TRBV11-2 14 TRBD2 NA TRBJ2-1
CASSYSRVRPGEQYF TGTGCCAGCAGTTACTCCAGGGTTCGTCCGGGCGAGCAGTACTTC TRBV6-8 15 NA once TRBJ2-7
CASSEARRTYGGYTF TGTGCCAGCAGTGAAGCGCGACGGACATACGGCGGCTACACCTTC TRBV6-1 15 NA medium-sized TRBJ1-2
CAIMLSRYNEQFF TGTGCCATCATGCTTAGCCGATACAATGAGCAGTTCTTC TRBV10-3 13 NA few TRBJ2-1
CASSPQTGAGANVLTF TGTGCCAGCAGCCCTCAGACAGGGGCCGGGGCCAACGTCCTGACTTTC TRBV7-3 16 TRBD1 NA TRBJ2-6
CASSVSGGGGGELFF TGTGCCAGCAGCGTCTCTGGGGGCGGGGGCGGGGAGCTGTTTTTT TRBV12-3/TRBV12-4 15 NA many TRBJ2-2
CASSLGVDEQYF TGTGCCAGCAGCTTAGGGGTGGATGAGCAGTACTTC TRBV7-6 12 NA NA TRBJ2-5
CASVTGTATYEQYF TGTGCCAGCGTGACCGGGACAGCAACCTACGAGCAGTACTTC TRBV5-5 14 TRBD1 many TRBJ2-7
CASSRHAVAGAGLHYEQYF TGTGCCAGCAGCCGACATGCGGTAGCGGGGGCCGGTCTTCACTACGAGCAGTACTTC TRBV7-3 19 TRBD2 NA TRBJ2-7
CASRRDRDYEQYF TGTGCCAGCAGAAGGGACAGGGACTACGAGCAGTACTTC TRBV7-8 13 TRBD1 few TRBJ2-7
CASSFGTARREQYF TGTGCCAGCAGCTTTGGGACAGCCCGCCGGGAGCAGTACTTC TRBV7-9 14 TRBD1 NA TRBJ2-7
CASSSSGLSTDTQYF TGTGCCAGCAGCTCATCGGGACTAAGCACAGATACGCAGTATTTT TRBV11-2 15 TRBD2 many TRBJ2-3
CASSYSFRDYEQYF TGTGCCAGCAGTTACTCGTTCAGGGACTACGAGCAGTACTTC TRBV6-8 14 NA NA TRBJ2-7
CASSLGPHLNEQFF TGTGCCAGCAGCTTAGGGCCGCACCTGAATGAGCAGTTCTTC TRBV7-3 14 NA NA TRBJ2-1
CASSPGIGRAFF TGTGCCAGCTCACCAGGGATCGGGCGGGCTTTCTTT TRBV6-1 12 NA NA TRBJ1-1
CASSLVPSPSYNEQFF TGTGCCAGCAGCTTAGTGCCTAGCCCTTCCTACAATGAGCAGTTCTTC TRBV7-8 16 NA NA TRBJ2-1
CASSEARETQYF TGTGCCAGCAGTGAAGCGCGGGAGACCCAGTACTTC TRBV6-1 12 NA NA TRBJ2-5
CASSTRGGGKGDEQFF TGTGCCAGCAGCACCAGAGGAGGGGGGAAGGGTGATGAGCAGTTCTTC TRBV7-3 16 NA NA TRBJ2-1
CASSPGPMNTEAFF TGCGCCAGCAGCCCGGGACCCATGAACACTGAAGCTTTCTTT TRBV5-1 14 NA many TRBJ1-1
CASSLGLLNEQFF TGTGCCAGCAGTTTAGGACTGCTCAATGAGCAGTTCTTC TRBV12-3/TRBV12-4 13 NA NA TRBJ2-1
CASSTRRTNEQYF TGTGCCAGCAGCACACGTCGGACGAACGAGCAGTACTTC TRBV13 13 NA many TRBJ2-7
CASSLAGTGFYEQYF TGTGCCAGCAGCTTGGCCGGGACAGGATTCTACGAGCAGTACTTC TRBV5-6 15 TRBD1 NA TRBJ2-7
CASLVSGANVLTF TGTGCCAGTTTGGTGTCTGGGGCCAACGTCCTGACTTTC TRBV7-3 13 NA NA TRBJ2-6
CASSPVPGLADTQYF TGTGCCAGCAGCCCAGTCCCGGGACTAGCTGATACGCAGTATTTT TRBV11-3 15 TRBD2 NA TRBJ2-3
CASRTQMGPGTLHF TGTGCCAGCAGAACCCAAATGGGGCCTGGAACCCTCCACTTC TRBV5-3 14 NA NA TRBJ2-4
CASSLSVGQGNTEAFF TGTGCCAGCAGCTTATCAGTTGGTCAGGGGAACACTGAAGCTTTCTTT TRBV7-2 16 NA few TRBJ1-1
CASSLVGTNYNEQYF TGTGCCAGCAGCTTAGTCGGGACTAACTACAATGAGCAGTACTTC TRBV7-8 15 TRBD2 NA TRBJ2-7
CASSLAVLAGGDAYNEQFF TGTGCCAGCAGCTTAGCCGTACTAGCAGGAGGTGACGCCTACAATGAGCAGTTCTTC TRBV7-2 19 NA NA TRBJ2-1
CASSYKRGGWNEQFF TGTGCCAGCAGCTATAAGCGGGGGGGCTGGAATGAGCAGTTCTTC TRBV7-2 15 TRBD2 few TRBJ2-1
CASSLGPLYEQYF TGTGCCAGCAGTTTAGGCCCCCTTTACGAGCAGTACTTC TRBV28 13 NA NA TRBJ2-7
CASSDSDRGGPDTQYF TGTGCCAGCAGTGACTCTGACCGGGGGGGCCCAGATACGCAGTATTTT TRBV6-4 16 TRBD2 NA TRBJ2-3
CASRHSGSSYNEQFF TGTGCCAGTAGACACAGCGGGAGCTCCTACAATGAGCAGTTCTTC TRBV19 15 TRBD2 medium-sized TRBJ2-1
CASSFQAGGTYEQYF TGTGCCAGCAGCTTTCAGGCAGGGGGGACCTACGAGCAGTACTTC TRBV7-6 15 NA NA TRBJ2-7
CASSRDRRFSGANVLTF TGTGCCAGCAGTCGGGACAGGAGATTCTCTGGGGCCAACGTCCTGACTTTC TRBV28 17 TRBD1 NA TRBJ2-6
CASSLRDGGETQFF TGTGCCAGCAGCTTGAGGGACGGCGGAGAGACCCAGTTCTTC TRBV7-6 14 NA NA TRBJ2-1
CASSLVSGSIYEQYF TGCGCCAGCAGCTTGGTTAGCGGGAGCATTTACGAGCAGTACTTC TRBV5-1 15 TRBD2 NA TRBJ2-7
CASSFQGSNEKLFF TGTGCCAGCAGCTTTCAGGGCTCTAATGAAAAACTGTTTTTT TRBV7-2 14 NA NA TRBJ1-4
CASSLYWAGETQYF TGTGCCAGCAGTCTGTATTGGGCGGGGGAGACCCAGTACTTC TRBV28 14 NA NA TRBJ2-5
CASSPGSFVWETQYF TGTGCCAGCAGCCCAGGTAGTTTCGTGTGGGAGACCCAGTACTTC TRBV7-6 15 NA NA TRBJ2-5